Listed here are 22 T cell receptor beta chains from one sample, sequenced in a study of control samples from healthy donors and cancer patients. Sequencing used immunoSEQ multiplex PCR; TCRdb keeps in-frame clones, though not all of them. The repertoire holds 70,000 to 85,000 clones, with 91% as singletons. The sequenced material came from blood. All receptors come from a man in his fifties or sixties in good health.

This clone was detected a few times. The chain is built from TRBV6-1 and TRBJ1-4, with D possibly matching TRBD1 (5 bases). The CDR3 is 15 residues long. Trimming removed 2 bases at V and 5 bases at J, with 12 bases between. Germline values: CDR1 MNHNS, CDR2 SASEGT. CDR3 DNA sequence: TGTGCCAGCAGTGAATCCCCGGGGCTAAATGAAAAACTGTTTTTT. This sequence encodes CASSESPGLNEKLFF.

The rearrangement joins TRBV19 to TRBJ2-5, with 7 nucleotides matching TRBD2. Germline V gene lookup returns CDR1 LNHDA and CDR2 SQIVND (reference sequence). V was pared by 7 bases and J by 2 bases, with 10 bases of the junction left unmatched. The CDR3 loop spans 15 amino acids. The CDR3 DNA sequence: TGTGCCAGTAAAGTCTCCCAGGGAGGGCAAGAGACCCAGTACTTC. It translates to CASKVSQGGQETQYF.

The chain employs TRBV4-1 and TRBJ1-3; no reliable D call. CDR1 MGHRA and CDR2 YSYEKL come from the germline V gene. This CDR3 region has 13 residues. V lost 1 base, J lost 4 bases, and 5 bases lay in between. CDR3: CASSQVTGNTIYF. The DNA for the CDR3 is TGCGCCAGCAGCCAAGTGACAGGAAACACCATATATTTT.

This chain links TRBV6-1 with TRBJ1-6; 8 nucleotides match TRBD1. The germline gives CDR1 MNHNS, CDR2 SASEGT. The CDR3 is 13 amino acids. The junction had 1 base not matched to a gene; V was cut back by 1 base and J by 11 bases. The CDR3 loop reads CASSEGQGTPLHF. The DNA for the CDR3 is TGTGCCAGCAGTGAAGGACAGGGGACACCCCTCCACTTT.

This clone was found once. The J gene is TRBJ2-5, the V gene TRBV7-8; 10 bases line up with TRBD1. This CDR3 spans 15 amino acids. J gave up 5 bases and V 2 bases, and 5 bases lay outside the gene matches. CDR1 is SGHVS and CDR2 is FQNEAQ in the germline V gene. The CDR3, as DNA: TGTGCCAGCAGCTTAAACCCGGACAGGGGGGAGACCCAGTACTTC. Its translation: CASSLNPDRGETQYF.

The chain employs TRBV18 and TRBJ1-1; D call uncertain. CDR3 length: 13 residues. The V end lost 2 bases, the J end lost 0 bases, and 4 bases lay between the germline ends. In germline, CDR1 is KGHSH, CDR2 LQKENI. CDR3 region: CASSPAVNTEAFF. The CDR3 DNA reads TGTGCCAGCTCACCAGCGGTGAACACTGAAGCTTTCTTT.

The J gene is TRBJ1-5, the V gene TRBV7-2; D call uncertain. This CDR3 spans 17 amino acids. The germline V gene has CDR1 SGHTA and CDR2 FQGNSA. Trimming took off 2 bases at V and 7 bases at J, with 21 bases between the two ends. The CDR3 spells CASSLRASGWEGQPQHF. Here the CDR3 DNA reads TGTGCCAGCAGCTTAAGGGCGAGCGGCTGGGAGGGACAGCCCCAGCATTTT.

The rearrangement links TRBV12-3 or TRBV12-4 to TRBJ1-2; D gene unclear. V was pared by 7 bases and J by 6 bases, with 15 bases between. This CDR3 spans 13 amino acids. The CDR3 DNA reads as TGTGCCAGCACCCCCGAGGGTTGGGATGGCTACACCTTC. Residues: CASTPEGWDGYTF.

There are a few counts of this clone. This chain connects TRBV7-9 to TRBJ1-5; D is undetermined. Germline V gives CDR1 SEHNR, CDR2 FQNEAQ (reference sequence). Trimming took 3 bases from V and 0 from J, leaving 3 bases between them. The CDR3 sequence is 13 residues long. This chain's CDR3 is CASSLNSNQPQHF. CDR3 bases: TGTGCCAGCAGCTTGAATAGCAATCAGCCCCAGCATTTT. The entire variable domain, with the rest obtained from reference TRBV7-9 and TRBJ1-5, is as follows: DTGVSQNPRHKITKRGQNVTFRCDPISEHNRLYWYRQTLGQGPEFLTYFQNEAQLEKSRLLSDRFSAERPKGSFSTLEIQRTEQGDSAMYLCASSLNSNQPQHFGDGTRLSIL.

The V and J genes are TRBV5-4 and TRBJ1-4, with D possibly being TRBD1 (6 bases). The length of the CDR3 is 14 residues. The germline V gene encodes CDR1 SGHNT and CDR2 YYREEE (reference sequence). V was pared by 3 bases and J by 7 bases, with 13 bases between. CDR3 nucleotide sequence: TGTGCCAGCAGCTCGCAACAGGGAAGTGAAAAACTGTTTTTT. Its protein product is CASSSQQGSEKLFF.

The rearrangement links TRBV11-3 to TRBJ2-7; TRBD1 matches 9 bases. V shed 3 bases and J 3 bases; nucleotides not matched to a gene: 3. The CDR3 covers 14 residues. From germline, CDR1 is SGHNT and CDR2 YENEEA. The CDR3 DNA is TGTGCCAGCAGCTTTGGGACAGGGAACTACGAGCAGTACTTC. The encoded protein is CASSFGTGNYEQYF.

The chain employs TRBV15 and TRBJ2-7; D is perhaps TRBD1 (5 bases). V shed 0 bases and J shed 6 bases, with 12 bases lying between them. Germline V lookup: CDR1 LNHNV, CDR2 YYDKDF (reference sequence). The CDR3 loop spans 14 amino acids. The CDR3, as DNA: TGTGCCACCAGCAGAGATTGGGAAAGGGGCGAGCAGTACTTC. It yields the protein CATSRDWERGEQYF. Complete variable domain (other parts from reference TRBV15 and TRBJ2-7): DAMVIQNPRYQVTQFGKPVTLSCSQTLNHNVMYWYQQKSSQAPKLLFHYYDKDFNNEADTPDNFQSRRPNTSFCFLDIRSPGLGDTAMYLCATSRDWERGEQYFGPGTRLTVT.

The chain has TRBV12-3 or TRBV12-4 and TRBJ1-2; the D is unclear. The CDR3 has 12 residues. Trimming shortened V by 5 bases and J by 5 bases, and 9 bases separated the two germline ends. The DNA for the CDR3 is TGTGCCAGCAGTCAAAGGGAGTATGGCTACACCTTC. Its protein product is CASSQREYGYTF.

The chain recombines TRBV27 with TRBJ1-2; a possible D gene is TRBD1 (6 bases). Germline-derived CDR1 and CDR2 are MNHEY and SMNVEV (reference sequence). This CDR3 has 13 residues. V lost 7 bases to trimming and J lost 5 bases, with 14 bases between them. The CDR3 nucleotides read TGTGCCAGCACTTCAGACAGGAGATATGGCTACACCTTC. Translation gives CASTSDRRYGYTF.

The chain links TRBV6-5 to TRBJ1-4; D is undetermined. The CDR3 is made up of 14 amino acids. V was clipped by 6 bases and J by 3 bases, with 11 bases between them. Germline CDR1 reads MNHEY; CDR2 reads SVGAGI. The CDR3: CASSPGRANEKLFF. CDR3 bases: TGTGCCAGCAGCCCCGGTAGGGCTAATGAAAAACTGTTTTTT.

This chain links TRBV19 with TRBJ1-6, with a possible D match to TRBD1 (6 bases). CDR3 length: 14 residues. V was cut by 8 bases and J by 9 bases, with 17 bases left in between. CDR1 is LNHDA and CDR2 is SQIVND in the germline V gene (reference sequence). The CDR3 protein is CASRFRGESSPLHF. CDR3 nucleotide sequence: TGTGCCAGTCGCTTCAGGGGAGAGAGTTCACCCCTCCACTTT.

The chain joins TRBV7-9 to TRBJ1-1, with 8 bases aligning to TRBD1. V trimming: 2 bases; J trimming: 1 base; junction bases outside the gene matches: 3. The CDR3 extends over 15 amino acids. Per germline, CDR1 SEHNR and CDR2 FQNEAQ (reference sequence). CDR3 nucleotides: TGTGCCAGCAGCTTAATCGGGACAGGGAACACTGAAGCTTTCTTT. This translates into CASSLIGTGNTEAFF. Using reference TRBV7-9 and TRBJ1-1 for the parts outside the CDR3, the full variable domain is DTGVSQNPRHKITKRGQNVTFRCDPISEHNRLYWYRQTLGQGPEFLTYFQNEAQLEKSRLLSDRFSAERPKGSFSTLEIQRTEQGDSAMYLCASSLIGTGNTEAFFGQGTRLTVV.

The chain joins TRBV14 to TRBJ2-3, with D possibly TRBD2 on 5 matching bases. V was trimmed by 4 bases and J by 3 bases, leaving 14 bases between them. Germline values: CDR1 SGHDN, CDR2 FVKESK. The CDR3 is made up of 15 amino acids. The CDR3 region has the DNA TGTGCCAGCAGCCCCGGGGTTTTCGGTACAGATACGCAGTATTTT. This gives the protein CASSPGVFGTDTQYF.

The rearrangement uses TRBV6-6 and TRBJ1-1, with unresolved D. Trimming shortened V by 9 bases and J by 2 bases, and 7 bases separated the two germline ends. Germline V lookup: CDR1 MNHNY, CDR2 SVGAGI (reference sequence). This CDR3 has 11 residues. The CDR3: CASSGNTEAFF. The CDR3 region has the DNA TGTGCCAGTTCCGGCAACACTGAAGCTTTCTTT.

The genes are TRBV3-1 (or the pseudogene TRBV3-2) and TRBJ2-5; a weak D match, TRBD1 (5 bases). CDR1 and CDR2 from the germline V gene are LGHDT and YNNKEL (reference sequence). CDR3 length: 13 amino acids. The germline V and J ends were trimmed by 5 bases and 2 bases, with 9 bases remaining between them. The CDR3 bases are TGTGCCAGCAGCTCCTGGACACAAGAGACCCAGTACTTC. Translation: CASSSWTQETQYF.

CDR3 sequence (DNA): TGCAGCGTTGAAGTGGGACAGTCGCTTTCAGATACGCAGTATTTT. It codes for CSVEVGQSLSDTQYF. V gene TRBV29-1 combines with J gene TRBJ2-3, with TRBD1 matching 7 bases. This CDR3 spans 15 amino acids. Germline-derived CDR1 and CDR2 are SQVTM and ANQGSEA. J lost 4 bases, V lost 1 base, and 8 bases had no gene match.

CDR3 amino acids: CAISAPGQGQGYGYTF. CDR3 DNA: TGTGCCATCAGTGCCCCGGGACAGGGGCAGGGCTATGGCTACACCTTC. V and J are TRBV10-3 and TRBJ1-2, with 10 bases identical to TRBD1. This CDR3 has 16 residues. With 4 bases clipped from V and 4 bases from J, the junction kept 9 bases outside the gene matches. Germline-derived CDR1 and CDR2 are ENHRY and SYGVKD.